Listed here are 15 T cell receptor beta chains from one sample, sequenced in a study of blood T cell repertoires in COVID-19. Sequencing was performed with immunoSEQ multiplex PCR; in TCRdb, only in-frame clones are kept and a portion is missing. The sample includes 130,000 to 150,000 clones, 81% of them seen just once. The material sequenced was peripheral blood. The receptor source for this set is a human donor with acute or convalescent COVID-19. The donor label of this sample is uncertain.

This rearrangement joins TRBV7-2 to TRBJ1-2; TRBD1 might be the D (5 bases). CDR3 length: 15 residues. Trimming removed 1 base from V and 4 bases from J, with 13 bases in between. Germline CDR1 is SGHTA and CDR2 is FQGNSA. The CDR3: CASSLEGGTIYGYTF. The DNA of the CDR3 is TGTGCCAGCAGCTTAGAAGGCGGGACGATCTATGGCTACACCTTC. The variable domain in full, with the rest retrieved from reference TRBV7-2 and TRBJ1-2, is GAGVSQSPSNKVTEKGKDVELRCDPISGHTALYWYRQSLGQGLEFLIYFQGNSAPDKSGLPSDRFSAERTGGSVSTLTIQRTQQEDSAVYLCASSLEGGTIYGYTFGSGTRLTVV.

The chain's CDR3 is CAWNAGQDMNTEAFF. CDR3 in DNA: TGTGCCTGGAACGCGGGACAGGACATGAACACTGAAGCTTTCTTT. This chain links TRBV30 with TRBJ1-1; 8 nucleotides align to TRBD1. Germline V CDR1 and CDR2: GTSNPN, SVGIG (reference sequence). The CDR3 is made up of 15 amino acids. With 4 bases clipped from V and 0 bases from J, the junction kept 7 bases outside the gene matches. Variable domain in full (rest from reference TRBV30 and TRBJ1-1): SQTIHQWPATLVQPVGSPLSLECTVEGTSNPNLYWYRQAAGRGLQLLFYSVGIGQISSEVPQNLSASRPQDRQFILSSKKLLLSDSGFYLCAWNAGQDMNTEAFFGQGTRLTVV.

This clone has ten or more counts. The chain recombines TRBV2 with TRBJ1-1, with 7 bases aligning to TRBD1. V was clipped by 8 bases and J by 8 bases; unmatched bases: 14. Germline lookup yields CDR1 SNHLY and CDR2 FYNNEI. This CDR3 contains 14 residues. The DNA of the CDR3 is TGTGCCAGCCGGAACCCCTCGACAGGGCGGGAAGCTTTCTTT. Translation: CASRNPSTGREAFF.

The J gene is TRBJ1-1, the V gene TRBV7-9, with a tentative D call TRBD1 (6 bases). Germline V gene lookup returns CDR1 SEHNR and CDR2 FQNEAQ (reference sequence). The CDR3 is 16 amino acids. V was trimmed by 4 bases and J by 3 bases, leaving 18 bases between them. CDR3 in amino acids: CASSSLPGEGDTEAFF. The CDR3, as DNA: TGTGCCAGCAGCTCTCTCCCCGGGGAGGGGGACACTGAAGCTTTCTTT.

The genes are TRBV6-1 and TRBJ1-2; 12 bases map to TRBD1. Germline trimming cut 2 bases from V and 6 bases from J; bases unmatched to any gene: 7. Looked up from germline, CDR1 is MNHNS and CDR2 is SASEGT. This CDR3 spans 16 amino acids. The chain's CDR3 is CASSERDRGRLHGYTF. CDR3 DNA: TGTGCCAGCAGTGAACGGGACAGGGGGCGTCTGCATGGCTACACCTTC.

Comment on this clone: Other DNA sequences in the sample encode the same CDR3. The chain is built from TRBV24-1 and TRBJ1-1; perhaps TRBD1 as D (6 bases). The CDR3 loop spans 13 amino acids. The V gene's germline CDR1 is KGHDR and CDR2 SFDVKD. The V gene lost 5 bases and the J gene lost 4 bases, with 10 bases spanning the gap. CDR3 sequence (DNA): TGTGCCACCAGTGCGGGGGGCGCCACTGAAGCTTTCTTT. Amino acids: CATSAGGATEAFF.

The chain carries TRBV15 and TRBJ1-5, with D possibly being TRBD1 (6 bases). The germline V gene has CDR1 LNHNV and CDR2 YYDKDF (reference sequence). Trimming cost V 3 bases and J 4 bases, with 16 bases left between them. This CDR3 has 16 amino acids. The CDR3 bases are TGTGCCACCAGCAGGGGCCGGGACACCGGTAATCAGCCCCAGCATTTT. Protein: CATSRGRDTGNQPQHF.

Here the CDR3 reads CASSLGPGREAFF. The DNA for the CDR3 is TGTGCCAGCAGCCTCGGACCGGGGAGAGAAGCTTTCTTT. The chain uses TRBV5-4 and TRBJ1-1; D gene ambiguous. Trimming took 4 bases from V and 8 from J, leaving 15 bases between them. The CDR3 totals 13 residues. Germline-derived CDR1 and CDR2 are SGHNT and YYREEE (reference sequence).

The sample holds one count of this clone. The chain couples TRBV18 to TRBJ2-2, with a weak D call TRBD2 (6 bases). This CDR3 has 15 residues. Germline V CDR1 and CDR2: KGHSH, LQKENI. Trimming took off 8 bases at V and 1 base at J, with 14 bases between the two ends. For the CDR3, the DNA is TGTGCCAGCCTGTCGACTAGGGGGAACACCGGGGAGCTGTTTTTT. Amino acid sequence: CASLSTRGNTGELFF.

The chain recombines TRBV25-1 with TRBJ1-4; no firm D call. Germline V gives CDR1 MGHDK, CDR2 SYGVNS. V was clipped by 5 bases and J by 7 bases, with 11 bases between them. CDR3 size: 13 residues. CDR3 bases: TGTGCCAGCAGTTTTTCAGGTAGTGAAAAACTGTTTTTT. This gives the protein CASSFSGSEKLFF.

The rearrangement links TRBV9 to TRBJ2-3; the D gene is possibly TRBD2 (6 bases). V was shortened by 7 bases and J by 4 bases, with 22 bases between the two germline ends. This CDR3 has 16 amino acids. Germline CDR1 and CDR2: SGDLS and YYNGEE. This chain's CDR3 is CASGTGRGSRSDTQYF. The CDR3 DNA reads as TGTGCCAGCGGTACCGGGAGAGGGAGTAGGTCAGATACGCAGTATTTT.

This chain's CDR3 is CASSPRGAGVGEQFF. CDR3 bases: TGTGCCAGCAGCCCCAGAGGAGCGGGGGTGGGTGAGCAGTTCTTC. The chain is built from TRBV9 and TRBJ2-1; 8 nucleotides match TRBD2. Germline CDR1 is SGDLS and CDR2 is YYNGEE. J gave up 9 bases and V 4 bases, and 12 bases lay outside the gene matches. CDR3 length: 15 residues.

The chain recombines TRBV9 with TRBJ1-1; TRBD1 agrees at 12 bases. The CDR3 is made up of 15 amino acids. CDR1 SGDLS and CDR2 YYNGEE come from the germline V gene. V lost 4 bases and J lost 5; bases outside the gene matches: 6. CDR3 DNA: TGTGCCAGCAGCCCCGGGACAGGGGGCGAAACTGAAGCTTTCTTT. Its protein is CASSPGTGGETEAFF.

The chain couples TRBV24-1 to TRBJ2-1; 9 bases are shared with TRBD1. V trimming: 7 bases; J trimming: 7 bases; junction bases outside the gene matches: 13. CDR3 length: 16 residues. Germline V CDR1 and CDR2: KGHDR, SFDVKD. The CDR3 DNA reads as TGTGCCACCAGCCCGATTGACACAGGGGGCAAGAATGAGCAGTTCTTC. Translating it yields CATSPIDTGGKNEQFF.

The chain has TRBV2 and TRBJ1-1, with 10 nucleotides matching TRBD1. The germline V gene encodes CDR1 SNHLY and CDR2 FYNNEI. The CDR3 sequence is 14 residues long. The ends lost 6 bases at V and 11 bases at J; junction bases unmatched: 12. The CDR3 nucleotides are TGTGCCAGCAGCACAGGACCGGGACAGGGGACGGCTTTCTTT. It specifies CASSTGPGQGTAFF.